These T cell receptor beta chains were read from a single sample in a study of blood T cell repertoires in COVID-19. TCRdb's copy holds only in-frame clones and misses some; the assay was immunoSEQ multiplex PCR. The table has approximately 340,000 clones, just over 90% seen once; the top ten hold roughly 0.9%. Sequencing was done on a sample of PBMCs or T cells enriched from blood (not recorded which). The receptors here all came from a woman aged 40 to 50 who had been exposed to COVID-19. CDR3s include the opening cysteine and the closing phenylalanine or tryptophan. A D gene is named only where the DNA matches it firmly. A row's size may be missing; if present it is once, few, many or a size class.

V gene	J gene	D gene	clone size	CDR3 DNA	CDR3 protein
TRBV18	TRBJ1-4	NA	NA	TGTGCCAGCTCACCCAGGGTAGGGAATGAAAAACTGTTTTTT	CASSPRVGNEKLFF
TRBV24-1	TRBJ2-3	TRBD1	NA	TGTGCCACCAGTAGAGGGACAGGAGGGGTCACAGATACGCAGTATTTT	CATSRGTGGVTDTQYF
TRBV27	TRBJ1-2	NA	NA	TGTGCCAGCAGTTCGACATCAGAACGTTATGGCTACACCTTC	CASSSTSERYGYTF
TRBV3-1/TRBV3-2	TRBJ1-6	NA	NA	TGTGCCAGCAGCCAAGCGCAGGGCAGGGGATCACCCCTCCACTTT	CASSQAQGRGSPLHF
TRBV2	TRBJ2-2	TRBD1	NA	TGTGCCAGCAGGAACAGGGGGGACGGGGAGCTGTTTTTT	CASRNRGDGELFF
TRBV21-1	TRBJ2-2	NA	NA	TGTGCCAGCGACGACAGGGAAGACACCGGGGAGCTGTTTTTT	CASDDREDTGELFF
TRBV2	TRBJ2-3	TRBD2	NA	TGTGCCAGCAGTTCCCGCCCTTTAGCGGGAGCCGTGGGTTTTTCCTTACGAGATACGCAGTATTTT	CASSSRPLAGAVGFSLRDTQYF
TRBV11-2	TRBJ1-5	NA	once	TGTGCCAGCAGCTTAGGTCGGGATCAGCCCCAGCATTTT	CASSLGRDQPQHF
TRBV24-1	TRBJ2-3	NA	NA	TGTGCCACCAGTGATTCCTGGGGAGGAACAGATACGCAGTATTTT	CATSDSWGGTDTQYF
TRBV6-5	TRBJ1-1	NA	NA	TGTGCCAGCAGCAGGACAAGGAACACTGAAGCTTTCTTT	CASSRTRNTEAFF
TRBV30	TRBJ1-6	TRBD1	NA	TGTGCCTGGACGGGACAGGCAACAAATAATTCACCCCTCCACTTT	CAWTGQATNNSPLHF
TRBV27	TRBJ1-2	TRBD1	NA	TGTGCCAGCAGCCTAAAGCCGGGACAGGGAAATGGCTACACCTTC	CASSLKPGQGNGYTF
TRBV9	TRBJ1-1	NA	few	TGTGCCAGCAGCGTCCACAGGGATGGTGAAGCTTTCTTT	CASSVHRDGEAFF
TRBV5-1	TRBJ1-5	TRBD1	NA	TGCGCCAGCAGCTTGGAGGGACAGGGGACAAATCAGCCCCAGCATTTT	CASSLEGQGTNQPQHF
TRBV24-1	TRBJ1-5	NA	NA	TGTGCCACCAGTGATGTAGGCGGCCCCCTACCCCAGCATTTT	CATSDVGGPLPQHF
TRBV3-1/TRBV3-2	TRBJ2-7	TRBD1	NA	TGTGCCAGCAGCCAAACCAGGGGGTCCTACGAGCAGTACTTC	CASSQTRGSYEQYF
TRBV5-1	TRBJ2-7	NA	NA	TGCGCCAGCAGCTTGGGTCGAGGGGGATCCAGCTCCTACGAGCAGTACTTC	CASSLGRGGSSSYEQYF
TRBV7-6	TRBJ2-7	TRBD1	NA	TGTGCCAGCAGCCGGGGGACAGGGAATATGGGCGGGGTCTACGAGCAGTACTTC	CASSRGTGNMGGVYEQYF
TRBV5-1	TRBJ1-2	TRBD1	NA	TGCGCCAGCAGCCAGCACTCTGATAGGGGGCGCGGGGGCTACACCTTC	CASSQHSDRGRGGYTF
TRBV15	TRBJ1-3	NA	NA	TGTGCCACCAGCAGAGAATTGAGCTCTGGAAACACCATATATTTT	CATSRELSSGNTIYF
TRBV30	TRBJ1-3	NA	once	TGTGCCTGGGGGGGCGCGACAGGCTCTGGAAACACCATATATTTT	CAWGGATGSGNTIYF
TRBV5-1	TRBJ2-7	NA	NA	TGCGCCAGCAGACCGACAGGTCCATCCTACGAGCAGTACTTC	CASRPTGPSYEQYF
TRBV19	TRBJ1-1	NA	few	TGTGCCAGCCTCAGGACTGATTTTAACACTGAAGCTTTCTTT	CASLRTDFNTEAFF
TRBV24-1	TRBJ2-7	TRBD1	NA	TGTGCCACCACCCCGGGACAGCTTCTCCCTTGGGCGGAAAGTAATATGGAGTACTTC	CATTPGQLLPWAESNMEYF
TRBV12-3/TRBV12-4	TRBJ2-1	NA	NA	TGTGCCAGCAGTTTCAGCTACAATGAGCAGTTCTTC	CASSFSYNEQFF
TRBV5-1	TRBJ1-2	TRBD1	NA	TGCGCCAGCAGCCACGGGACAGGTGGAGACTATGGCTACACCTTC	CASSHGTGGDYGYTF
TRBV14	TRBJ1-3	NA	NA	TGTGCCAGCAGCCAGCAAGGGGTCGGAAACGCCATATATTTT	CASSQQGVGNAIYF
TRBV5-1	TRBJ2-7	TRBD2	NA	TGCGCCAGCAGCTTGGAGGCGGGGGGCTCCTCCCACGAGCAGTACTTC	CASSLEAGGSSHEQYF
TRBV19	TRBJ1-1	NA	NA	TGTGCCAGTAGTACCCGAGAACAGGGCCTAATGAACACTGAAGCTTTCTTT	CASSTREQGLMNTEAFF
TRBV6-5	TRBJ2-5	TRBD1	NA	TGTGCCAGCAGCCACAATGACAGGGGGAGGGAGACCCAGTACTTC	CASSHNDRGRETQYF
TRBV11-1	TRBJ1-1	NA	NA	TGTGCCAGCAGCTTCGGGAACACTGAAGCTTTCTTT	CASSFGNTEAFF
TRBV19	TRBJ2-6	TRBD1	NA	TGTGCCAGTACCCGGACAGGTAACACTGGGGCCAACGTCCTGACTTTC	CASTRTGNTGANVLTF
TRBV5-4	TRBJ1-4	NA	NA	TGTGCCAGTAGGGGCGAGGTTAATGAAAAACTGTTTTTT	CASRGEVNEKLFF
TRBV23-1	TRBJ2-7	TRBD2	NA	TGCGCCAGCAGTCACTGCGGGACTAGCGGGAGATTTGACTATTACGAGCAGTACTTC	CASSHCGTSGRFDYYEQYF
TRBV18	TRBJ1-1	NA	few	TGTGCCAGCTCACCACTCCAGAACACTGAAGCTTTCTTT	CASSPLQNTEAFF
TRBV19	TRBJ1-1	TRBD1	NA	TGTGCCAGCGAGGCGACAGGGGTCACTGAAGCTTTCTTT	CASEATGVTEAFF
TRBV7-2	TRBJ2-1	NA	NA	TGTGCCAGCAGCACGTACAGCGAGCAGTTCTTC	CASSTYSEQFF
TRBV12-5	TRBJ1-3	TRBD1	NA	TGTGCTAGTGGTTTAGCCACAGGGGGCTTTGGAAACACCATATATTTT	CASGLATGGFGNTIYF
TRBV6-2/TRBV6-3	TRBJ1-1	NA	NA	TGTGCCAGCAGTTGGGGGGGAAGTGAAGCTTTCTTT	CASSWGGSEAFF
TRBV3-1/TRBV3-2	TRBJ1-2	TRBD1	NA	TGTGCCAGCAGCCAGACAGGGGGCTACACCTTC	CASSQTGGYTF
TRBV5-1	TRBJ1-1	NA	NA	TGCGCCAGCAGCCGACTGGACAGTATGAACACTGAAGCTTTCTTT	CASSRLDSMNTEAFF
TRBV5-4	TRBJ1-5	NA	NA	TGTGCCAGCAGCTTCGACATGGGTGGTGGGCCCCAGCATTTT	CASSFDMGGGPQHF
TRBV2	TRBJ2-1	TRBD2	NA	TGTGCCAGCTCCATTCGACTAGCGGGAGACAATGAGCAGTTCTTC	CASSIRLAGDNEQFF
TRBV5-1	TRBJ1-1	NA	NA	TGCGCCAGCAGCTTGGCCATCAGGGATCATCTCAGGGGGAACACTGAAGCTTTCTTT	CASSLAIRDHLRGNTEAFF
TRBV6-5	TRBJ2-1	NA	NA	TGTGCCAGCAGGAGGTTGGCAGGGCCTACAGATGAGCAGTTCTTC	CASRRLAGPTDEQFF